The entry that follows covers one TCR beta chain sequence. The antigen this receptor binds is unknown. One base away there is no much larger clone; base qualities are not given. The CDR3 measures 14 amino acids from cysteine to phenylalanine. The sequence is cut down to CDR3 DNA, 42 bases in frame from base 1. V is pared back by 4 bases and J by 4 bases, with 12 bases lying between the germline termini. The germline V gene encodes CDR1 MNHEY and CDR2 SVGAGI. The sample originates from a study of blood T cell repertoires in COVID-19 (dated by TCRdb to the early 2020s). With respect to the entire study: The collaborator samples originated in the United States, Italy and Spain and spanned the acute and convalescent phases of COVID-19. A de-identified subject ID, COVID-19 status, age in years and sex were almost always included in the sample metadata. The repertoires were made available in a free public database intended to serve as a resource for research on the immune response to SARS-CoV-2. Subjects who had been exposed to COVID-19, were actively infected with it, or had recovered from it provided the deeply sampled blood TCRbeta repertoires that made up the dataset. Where available, HLA class I and class II types were taken from metadata supplied by the sample provider and were not determined by assay-based typing. The samples were drawn from the first 160 participants of the ongoing ImmuneRACE study and from roughly 1,300 subjects provided by 6 global collaborators. The prospective study material was composed of cDNA or gDNA derived from T cells, B-cell-depleted T cells, or PBMCs.

Another Seattle source contributed samples from volunteer blood donors who had recovered from COVID-19. Each collaborating institution followed its own protocols to collect whole blood in K2EDTA tubes. Collaborator samples were shipped for TCRbeta analysis as frozen whole blood, isolated PBMCs, or DNA extracted from either sample type. The research as a whole found: The amount of clinical and demographic metadata varied by source and participant and was provided uncurated.

The immunoSEQ Assay, a bias-controlled multiplex PCR, was used to amplify TCRbeta CDR3 regions from genomic DNA. The source study handled its data this way. Within the assay, amplification of reference gene primers was used to estimate how many nucleated cells each sample contained. To quantify the absolute abundance of each unique TCRbeta CDR3 rearrangement, sequence reads were collapsed and filtered. For each sample, productive Simpson clonality was calculated as the square root of Simpson's diversity index across productive rearrangements. In its TCRdb copy, this immuneACCESS table keeps in-frame sequences only and misses some clones. Where compared with another copy, unresolved V genes explain less than half of these, and the others have no known cause. The V and J calls and clone size were taken over from that table, and D and trimming were inferred from the DNA. For this sample there are 310,000 or so clones; roughly nine tenths appear just once. The ten largest clones capture about 6.8% of the sample.

The sequencing input was peripheral blood. The chain is encoded by TRBV6-5 joined to TRBJ2-3; possibly the D gene is TRBD1, per 6 matching bases. The sequence was obtained from a man in his late teens or twenties who had recovered from COVID-19. The nucleotide sequence is TGTGCCAGCAGTTCGCAGGGGCCACCAGATACGCAGTATTTT. It translates to CASSSQGPPDTQYF.